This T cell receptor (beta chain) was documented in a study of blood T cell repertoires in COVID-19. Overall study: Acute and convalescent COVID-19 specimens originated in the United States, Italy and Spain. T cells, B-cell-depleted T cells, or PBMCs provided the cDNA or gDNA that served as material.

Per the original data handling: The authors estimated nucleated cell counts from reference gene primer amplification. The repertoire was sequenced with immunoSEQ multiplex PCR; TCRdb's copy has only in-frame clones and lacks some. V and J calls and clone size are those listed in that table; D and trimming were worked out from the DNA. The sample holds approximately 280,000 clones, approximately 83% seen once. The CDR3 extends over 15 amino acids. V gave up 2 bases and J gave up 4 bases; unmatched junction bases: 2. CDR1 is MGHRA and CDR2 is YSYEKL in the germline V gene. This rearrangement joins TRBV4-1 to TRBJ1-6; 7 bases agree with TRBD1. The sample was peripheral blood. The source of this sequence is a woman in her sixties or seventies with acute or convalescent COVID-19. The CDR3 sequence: CASSQRTGYNSPLHF. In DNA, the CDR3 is TGCGCCAGCAGCCAAAGGACAGGTTATAATTCACCCCTCCACTTT.